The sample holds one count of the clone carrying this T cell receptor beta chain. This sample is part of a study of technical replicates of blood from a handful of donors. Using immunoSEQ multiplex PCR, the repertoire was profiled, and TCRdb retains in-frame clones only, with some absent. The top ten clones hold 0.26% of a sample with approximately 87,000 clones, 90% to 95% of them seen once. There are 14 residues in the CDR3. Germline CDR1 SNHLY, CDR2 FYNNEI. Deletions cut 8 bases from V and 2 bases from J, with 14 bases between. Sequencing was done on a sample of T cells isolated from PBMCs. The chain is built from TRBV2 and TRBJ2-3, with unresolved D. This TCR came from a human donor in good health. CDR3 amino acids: CASLYQELTDTQYF. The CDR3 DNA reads TGTGCCAGCCTCTACCAAGAACTCACAGATACGCAGTATTTT.